These 21 T cell receptor beta chains came from one sample sequenced in a study of shared clonotypes between healthy human individuals. Libraries were prepared by immunoSEQ multiplex PCR; TCRdb keeps only in-frame clonotypes and omits some of them. The table includes 1,400,000 or so clones, about 98.5% detected once. The sequenced sample was naive CD4+ T cells sorted from blood. Subset of the sample: CD45RA+ positively selected. The receptors were sampled from a man aged 25-45 years in good health.

V usage is TRBV7-3 and J usage is TRBJ2-1, with 10 nucleotides matching TRBD1. J lost 5 bases, V lost 1 base, and 5 bases had no gene match. Germline-derived CDR1 and CDR2 are SGHTA and FQGTGA. This CDR3 comprises 16 residues. This CDR3 reads CASSLRGTGVHNEQFF. CDR3 sequence (DNA): TGTGCCAGCAGCTTAAGAGGGACAGGGGTCCACAATGAGCAGTTCTTC.

The V and J genes are TRBV7-9 and TRBJ1-1; D call uncertain. Trimming left V 9 bases short and J 0 bases short, with 8 bases between. This CDR3 region has 12 residues. Looked up from germline, CDR1 is SEHNR and CDR2 is FQNEAQ (reference sequence). Here the CDR3 reads CASFQMNTEAFF. In DNA form, the CDR3 reads TGTGCCAGTTTCCAAATGAACACTGAAGCTTTCTTT.

This clone was picked up one time. CDR3 DNA: TGTGCCAGCAGCACATCGACCCAGTACTTC. Translation gives CASSTSTQYF. This chain links TRBV5-8 with TRBJ2-5, with D uncertain. The CDR3 is 10 amino acids. Germline CDR1 is SGHTS and CDR2 is YDEGEE. V gave up 4 bases and J gave up 7 bases, with 5 bases separating them. The whole variable domain, remainder taken from reference TRBV5-8 and TRBJ2-5, is EAGVTQSPTHLIKTRGQQATLRCSPISGHTSVYWYQQALGLGLQFLLWYDEGEERNRGNFPPRFSGRQFPNYSSELNVNALELEDSALYLCASSTSTQYFGPGTRLLVL.

The chain has TRBV11-2 and TRBJ2-5; TRBD1 matches 11 bases. The CDR3 extends over 15 amino acids. With 4 bases clipped from V and 4 bases from J, the junction kept 5 bases outside the gene matches. Germline V gene data show CDR1 as SGHAT and CDR2 as FQNNGV. CDR3 sequence: CASSSDRGHGETQYF. Here the CDR3 DNA reads TGTGCCAGCAGCTCGGACAGGGGGCACGGAGAGACCCAGTACTTC. The whole variable domain, filled in from reference TRBV11-2 and TRBJ2-5, reads EAGVAQSPRYKIIEKRQSVAFWCNPISGHATLYWYQQILGQGPKLLIQFQNNGVVDDSQLPKDRFSAERLKGVDSTLKIQPAKLEDSAVYLCASSSDRGHGETQYFGPGTRLLVL.

This chain connects TRBV28 to TRBJ1-5; D not resolved. Trimming took off 6 bases at V and 1 base at J, with 10 bases between the two ends. The CDR3 sequence is 14 residues long. The V gene's germline CDR1 is MDHEN and CDR2 SYDVKM. The CDR3 nucleotides are TGTGCCAGCAGCCTCCCTGAAAGCAATCAGCCCCAGCATTTT. This codes for CASSLPESNQPQHF.

This rearrangement joins TRBV5-1 to TRBJ2-3, with D possibly being TRBD1 (5 bases). Germline CDR1 is SGHRS and CDR2 is YFSETQ. V was pared by 2 bases and J by 4 bases, with 11 bases between. The CDR3 runs 14 residues. The DNA for the CDR3 is TGCGCCAGCAGCTTTCAGGGTACCCCAGATACGCAGTATTTT. Translated: CASSFQGTPDTQYF. The full variable domain, with the rest looked up from reference TRBV5-1 and TRBJ2-3, is KAGVTQTPRYLIKTRGQQVTLSCSPISGHRSVSWYQQTPGQGLQFLFEYFSETQRNKGNFPGRFSGRQFSNSRSEMNVSTLELGDSALYLCASSFQGTPDTQYFGPGTRLTVL.

This sequence joins TRBV5-5 and TRBJ2-4, with D perhaps matching TRBD2 (6 bases). This CDR3 has 15 amino acids. Between the trimmed V and J ends, which lost 6 bases and 0 bases, there was a span of 13 bases. CDR1 SGHKS and CDR2 YYEKEE come from the germline V gene (reference sequence). The CDR3 bases are TGTGCCAGCACGATAGCGGCACTAGCCAAAAACATTCAGTACTTC. Its translation is CASTIAALAKNIQYF.

This clone has only one observation. The chain carries TRBV2 and TRBJ1-1; D is possibly TRBD1 (6 bases). CDR1 and CDR2 from the germline V gene are SNHLY and FYNNEI. The germline V and J ends were trimmed by 3 bases and 3 bases, with 8 bases remaining between them. The CDR3 is 13 residues long. This CDR3 reads CASSEHRDTEAFF. The CDR3 nucleotides are TGTGCCAGCAGTGAGCACAGGGACACTGAAGCTTTCTTT.

The chain has TRBV11-2 and TRBJ1-1, with TRBD1 as a possible D gene (5 bases). The length of the CDR3 is 13 residues. CDR1 SGHAT and CDR2 FQNNGV come from the germline V gene. V was cut by 6 bases and J by 1 base, with 9 bases left in between. The CDR3 spells CASRRQPNTEAFF. In nucleotides, the CDR3 is TGTGCCAGCAGGCGACAGCCGAACACTGAAGCTTTCTTT.

This clone appeared once. The V and J genes are TRBV7-8 and TRBJ1-2; a weak D match, TRBD1 (6 bases). Trimming removed 1 base at V and 8 bases at J, with 14 bases between. Germline-derived CDR1 and CDR2 are SGHVS and FQNEAQ. The CDR3 spans 14 residues. The CDR3 loop reads CASSLDRVWTGYTF. In nucleotides, the CDR3 is TGTGCCAGCAGCTTAGACAGGGTTTGGACAGGCTACACCTTC.

The V and J genes are TRBV18 and TRBJ2-3; D gene uncertain. Germline V gene sequence: CDR1 KGHSH, CDR2 LQKENI. V lost 6 bases and J 2 bases, leaving 12 bases between the germline ends. CDR3 size: 14 residues. The CDR3 DNA follows: TGTGCCAGCTCTTCATCATTTTACACAGATACGCAGTATTTT. Translated, it gives CASSSSFYTDTQYF.

The V call is TRBV5-1, the J call TRBJ2-2, with D unclear. The CDR3 covers 15 residues. In germline, CDR1 is SGHRS, CDR2 YFSETQ. Trimming pared 4 bases from V and 5 bases from J, leaving 15 bases between. The CDR3 loop reads CASSPSLGDTGELFF. The CDR3 DNA follows: TGCGCCAGCAGCCCCTCCCTCGGAGATACCGGGGAGCTGTTTTTT. The variable domain in full, completed from reference TRBV5-1 and TRBJ2-2, reads KAGVTQTPRYLIKTRGQQVTLSCSPISGHRSVSWYQQTPGQGLQFLFEYFSETQRNKGNFPGRFSGRQFSNSRSEMNVSTLELGDSALYLCASSPSLGDTGELFFGEGSRLTVL.

The V call is TRBV14, the J call TRBJ2-5; TRBD2 aligns across 13 bases. This CDR3 comprises 14 residues. Germline lookup yields CDR1 SGHDN and CDR2 FVKESK. Losses at the gene ends were 4 bases for V and 4 bases for J; bases not matched to a gene: 0. CDR3 coding DNA: TGTGCCAGCAGCCGACTAGCGGGAGGAGAGACCCAGTACTTC. Translated: CASSRLAGGETQYF.

The gene calls are TRBV7-8 and TRBJ1-4; maybe TRBD1 (6 bases). The germline V gene encodes CDR1 SGHVS and CDR2 FQNEAQ. CDR3 size: 17 residues. The germline V and J ends were trimmed by 1 base and 4 bases, with 16 bases remaining between them. The CDR3 here is CASSLDFKTGLNEKLFF. CDR3 nucleotides: TGTGCCAGCAGCTTAGATTTCAAGACAGGCCTTAATGAAAAACTGTTTTTT.

The chain employs TRBV2 and TRBJ2-7; 8 positions agree with TRBD2. Unmatched junction bases numbered 6, after V lost 4 bases and J lost 1 base. The CDR3 loop spans 15 amino acids. Germline CDR1 and CDR2: SNHLY and FYNNEI. The chain's CDR3 is CASSGRLANSYEQYF. The CDR3 DNA reads as TGTGCCAGCAGTGGGAGACTAGCGAATTCCTACGAGCAGTACTTC.

J is TRBJ2-5 and V is TRBV29-1; a possible D gene is TRBD2 (6 bases). This CDR3 contains 12 residues. Per the germline V gene, CDR1 is SQVTM and CDR2 is ANQGSEA. V was trimmed by 8 bases and J by 4 bases, leaving 14 bases between them. This CDR3 is CSQKLGGETQYF. CDR3 bases: TGCAGCCAGAAACTGGGGGGAGAGACCCAGTACTTC.

The chain uses TRBV18 and TRBJ2-6, with D unclear. This CDR3 has 17 residues. CDR1 and CDR2 (germline): KGHSH, LQKENI. V dropped 4 bases and J dropped 2 bases, with 15 bases sitting between them. CDR3 region: CASSLLHPGPGANVLTF. CDR3 nucleotide sequence: TGTGCCAGCTCACTTCTCCACCCTGGGCCTGGGGCCAACGTCCTGACTTTC.

This rearrangement joins TRBV6-6 to TRBJ2-7; 9 bases agree with TRBD2. Unmatched junction bases numbered 8, after V lost 6 bases and J lost 8 bases. CDR1 and CDR2 (germline): MNHNY, SVGAGI (reference sequence). This CDR3 spans 13 amino acids. CDR3 coding DNA: TGTGCCAGCAGCGCTAGCGGGATGGGTCAGCAGTACTTC. Translated, it gives CASSASGMGQQYF.

V usage is TRBV2 and J usage is TRBJ1-2; D remains ambiguous. Germline V gene lookup returns CDR1 SNHLY and CDR2 FYNNEI. The CDR3 consists of 12 residues. V lost 5 bases and J 9 bases, leaving 13 bases between the germline ends. CDR3 DNA sequence: TGTGCCAGCAGTTACCGGGGTGGTAGCTACACCTTC. It translates to CASSYRGGSYTF.

The chain is built from TRBV10-3 and TRBJ1-3; D is ambiguous. The CDR3 contains 15 residues. Trimming took 3 bases from V and 0 from J, leaving 9 bases between them. Per the germline V gene, CDR1 is ENHRY and CDR2 is SYGVKD. This CDR3 reads CAISDGTYSGNTIYF. The DNA of the CDR3 is TGTGCCATCAGTGATGGAACATACTCTGGAAACACCATATATTTT.

CDR3 sequence (DNA): TGTGCCAGCAGCCCCCGACAGACAGATACGCAGTATTTT. Protein: CASSPRQTDTQYF. The chain is built from TRBV5-6 and TRBJ2-3; TRBD1 is a possible D gene (5 bases). CDR1 and CDR2 (germline): SGHDT, YYEEEE. V gave up 4 bases and J gave up 3 bases, with 9 bases separating them. The CDR3 extends over 13 amino acids.